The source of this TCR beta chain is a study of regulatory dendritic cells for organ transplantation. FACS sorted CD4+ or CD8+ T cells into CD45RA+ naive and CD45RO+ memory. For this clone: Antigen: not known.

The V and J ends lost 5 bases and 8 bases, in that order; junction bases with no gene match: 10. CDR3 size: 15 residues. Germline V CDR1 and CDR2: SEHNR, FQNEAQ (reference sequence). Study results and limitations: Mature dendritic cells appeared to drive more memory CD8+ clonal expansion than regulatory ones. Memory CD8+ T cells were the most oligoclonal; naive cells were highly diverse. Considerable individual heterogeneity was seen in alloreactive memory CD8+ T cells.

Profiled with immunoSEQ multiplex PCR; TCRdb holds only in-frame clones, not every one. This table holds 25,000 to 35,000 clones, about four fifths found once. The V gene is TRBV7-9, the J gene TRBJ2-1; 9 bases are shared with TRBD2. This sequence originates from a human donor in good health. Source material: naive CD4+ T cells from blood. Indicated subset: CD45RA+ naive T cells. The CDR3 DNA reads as TGTGCCAGCAGCCCCCCAGGGACTAGCACGCATGAGCAGTTCTTC. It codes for CASSPPGTSTHEQFF.